This T cell receptor (beta chain) was captured in a study of beta chain features in type 1 diabetes. Broader study findings: Since sequencing was performed on cDNA, cells with high TCR expression could be over-represented.

Every isolated RNA sample was fully reverse transcribed, so sequencing captured expressed TCRB transcripts. Using immunoSEQ multiplex PCR, the repertoire was profiled, and TCRdb retains in-frame clones only, with some absent. In the table there are fewer than 200,000 clones, about 13% of which are singletons. In the case of this clone: Its target is unknown.

The CDR3 covers 16 residues. V trimming: 5 bases; J trimming: 3 bases; junction bases outside the gene matches: 5. CDR1 is SEHNR and CDR2 is FQNEAQ in the germline V gene (reference sequence). This chain connects TRBV7-9 to TRBJ2-1, with 12 bases identical to TRBD2. The clonotype was recovered from a woman aged 18-29 years in good health. The sequencing sample was made of central memory CD4+ T cells from blood. The CDR3 nucleotides read TGTGCCAGCAGCGGGCTAGCGGGAGGGCTCTACAATGAGCAGTTCTTC. Amino acids: CASSGLAGGLYNEQFF.